This TCR beta chain was captured in a study of cytomegalovirus exposure and HLA in healthy donors. Findings of the study overall: In a later analysis, parvovirus B19, influenza, CMV and Epstein-Barr virus appeared linked to several top co-occurrence clusters.

A remark on this clone: What it recognizes is unknown.

Germline V gives CDR1 SGHRS, CDR2 YFSETQ. This CDR3 is 15 amino acids long. The germline V and J ends were trimmed by 0 bases and 0 bases, with 8 bases remaining between them. The PCR was carried out with 60 Vbeta primers and 13 Jbeta primers. Profiling relied on immunoSEQ multiplex PCR, and the TCRdb table lists in-frame clones only, not all of them. The data hold over 150,000 clones, with 60% to 80% observed a single time. The V call is TRBV5-1, the J call TRBJ2-3; D is unresolved. This TCR was sampled from a woman aged 25 to 39 in good health and CMV-seronegative. Sequenced: PBMCs. The CDR3 region is CASSLDYPSTDTQYF. CDR3 DNA sequence: TGCGCCAGCAGCTTGGACTATCCTAGCACAGATACGCAGTATTTT.